This T cell receptor beta chain was documented in a study of neoadjuvant nivolumab and ipilimumab in lung cancer. Study-wide findings and caveats: From pretherapy to surgery, tumor richness and clonality rose with dual therapy. TCR richness and clonality were higher in tumors than adjacent uninvolved lung.

To note about this clone: Antigen: not known.

Libraries were prepared by immunoSEQ multiplex PCR; TCRdb keeps only in-frame clonotypes and omits some of them. The sample comprises approximately 35,000 clones, 92% of which are singletons, and about 2.1% rests with the top ten. This TCR was sampled from an adult with non-small cell lung cancer. Sample: peripheral blood, taken after neoadjuvant nivolumab, alone or with ipilimumab, at or shortly before surgery.

The CDR3 spells CASSRSYEQYF. The CDR3 DNA is TGTGCCAGCTCCCGGAGCTACGAGCAGTACTTC. The chain recombines TRBV18 with TRBJ2-7; D gene ambiguous. Deletions cut 6 bases from V and 3 bases from J, with 6 bases between. In germline, CDR1 is KGHSH, CDR2 LQKENI. This CDR3 has 11 amino acids.